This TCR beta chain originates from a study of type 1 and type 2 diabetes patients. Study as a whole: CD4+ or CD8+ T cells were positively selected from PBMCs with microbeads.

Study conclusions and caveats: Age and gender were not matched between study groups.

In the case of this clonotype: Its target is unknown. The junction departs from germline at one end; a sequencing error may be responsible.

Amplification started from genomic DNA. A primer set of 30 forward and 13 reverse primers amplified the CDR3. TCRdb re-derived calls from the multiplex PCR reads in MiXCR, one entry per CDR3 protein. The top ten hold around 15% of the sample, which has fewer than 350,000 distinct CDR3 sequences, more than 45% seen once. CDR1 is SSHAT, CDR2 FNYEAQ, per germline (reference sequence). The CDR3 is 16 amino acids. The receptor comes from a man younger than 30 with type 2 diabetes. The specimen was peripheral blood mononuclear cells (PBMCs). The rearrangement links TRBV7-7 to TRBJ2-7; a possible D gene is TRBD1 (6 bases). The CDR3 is CASSTTGTRSSYEQYF. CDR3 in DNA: TGTGCTAGCAGCACTACCGGGACAAGATCCTCCTACGAGCAGTACTTC.